The clone carrying this TCR beta chain was detected only once. The data are from a study of blood T cell repertoires in COVID-19. On the study more broadly: T cells, B-cell-depleted T cells, or PBMCs provided the cDNA or gDNA that served as material.

Some clones are missing from TCRdb's copy, which holds only in-frame ones; the method was immunoSEQ multiplex PCR. The data contain approximately 490,000 clones, less than 90% of them singletons. Living in 24 US areas, the participants were between 18 and 89 years of age. Cohorts were based on clinical histories the participants reported. The CDR3 spans 14 residues. Germline CDR1 KGHSH, CDR2 LQKENI. V shed 2 bases and J shed 5 bases, with 12 bases lying between them. The J gene is TRBJ1-2, the V gene TRBV18, with a tentative D call TRBD1 (6 bases). This sequence was found in an older woman who had recovered from COVID-19. The sequencing sample was made of PBMCs or T cells enriched from blood (not recorded which). In nucleotides, the CDR3 is TGTGCCAGCTCACCAGGGCAGGGGAGATATGGCTACACCTTC. The encoded protein is CASSPGQGRYGYTF.